These 13 T cell receptor beta chains originate from one sample sequenced in a study of cytomegalovirus exposure and HLA in healthy donors. Both 60 Vbeta primers and 13 Jbeta primers went into the PCR. Sequencing was performed with immunoSEQ multiplex PCR; in TCRdb, only in-frame clones are kept and a portion is missing. The sample has approximately 71,000 clones, more than 70% seen once. The specimen sequenced was PBMCs. All receptors derive from a middle-aged woman in good health and CMV-seropositive.

V gene TRBV30 combines with J gene TRBJ2-1; possible D gene TRBD1, 5 bases. The CDR3 extends over 14 amino acids. V was cut by 2 bases and J by 7 bases, with 15 bases left in between. Germline V CDR1 and CDR2: GTSNPN, SVGIG (reference sequence). The CDR3: CAWSLGLVGNEQFF. CDR3 coding DNA: TGTGCCTGGAGTCTGGGGCTAGTGGGGAATGAGCAGTTCTTC.

The chain uses TRBV5-1 and TRBJ1-4, with a weak D call TRBD1 (5 bases). The CDR3 has 12 residues. V dropped 4 bases and J dropped 14 bases, with 15 bases sitting between them. CDR1 is SGHRS, CDR2 YFSETQ, per germline. CDR3 region: CASSPGTFELFF. The CDR3 bases are TGCGCCAGCAGCCCCGGGACTTTTGAGCTGTTTTTT.

This chain joins TRBV11-3 and TRBJ2-2, with 9 bases identical to TRBD1. After removal of 5 bases from V and 6 bases from J, the junction contained 7 bases not matched to a gene. The CDR3 is made up of 15 amino acids. The germline CDR1 and CDR2 sequences are SGHNT and YENEEA. CDR3 coding DNA: TGTGCCAGCAGCAGCCGGGACAGGGTCTCCGGGGAGCTGTTTTTT. This sequence encodes CASSSRDRVSGELFF.

This clone was observed a handful of times. The CDR3 sequence is CASSPTSGGTYEQYF. CDR3 sequence (DNA): TGTGCCAGCAGCCCAACTAGCGGGGGGACCTACGAGCAGTACTTC. This chain uses TRBV2 with TRBJ2-7; TRBD2 aligns across 12 bases. There are 15 residues in the CDR3. Germline V gene data show CDR1 as SNHLY and CDR2 as FYNNEI. J was trimmed by 2 bases and V by 6 bases; bases with no gene match: 5. Filled out from reference TRBV2 and TRBJ2-7, the complete variable domain reads EPEVTQTPSHQVTQMGQEVILRCVPISNHLYFYWYRQILGQKVEFLVSFYNNEISEKSEIFDDQFSVERPDGSNFTLKIRSTKLEDSAMYFCASSPTSGGTYEQYFGPGTRLTVT.

The gene calls are TRBV5-8 and TRBJ2-5; D possibly corresponds to TRBD2 (6 bases). V lost 2 bases and J lost 3, with 20 bases in between. The CDR3 contains 17 residues. Germline CDR1 is SGHTS and CDR2 is YDEGEE. The CDR3 reads CASSFGRGLVLEETQYF. In DNA, the CDR3 is TGTGCCAGCAGCTTTGGGCGGGGTCTCGTGCTTGAAGAGACCCAGTACTTC.

This chain links TRBV4-1 with TRBJ2-6, with 7 bases aligning to TRBD1. The CDR3 has 18 residues. The J segment lost 0 bases and the V segment lost 3 bases, leaving 8 bases of the junction unmatched. Germline CDR1 and CDR2: MGHRA and YSYEKL. The CDR3, as DNA: TGCGCCAGCAGCCATGGACCGGGACAGAGCTCTGGGGCCAACGTCCTGACTTTC. This codes for CASSHGPGQSSGANVLTF.

This clone was counted a few times. This specimen includes other DNA sequences encoding the same CDR3. The chain carries TRBV6-1 and TRBJ2-5; maybe TRBD2 (6 bases). V lost 4 bases and J 2 bases, leaving 11 bases between the germline ends. Looked up from germline, CDR1 is MNHNS and CDR2 is SASEGT. CDR3 size: 14 residues. The CDR3 sequence: CASSGGGQQETQYF. Here the CDR3 DNA reads TGTGCCAGCAGTGGCGGAGGGCAGCAAGAGACCCAGTACTTC.

The V gene is TRBV2, the J gene TRBJ1-3; 8 nucleotides agree with TRBD1. V was pared by 10 bases and J by 0 bases, with 2 bases of the junction left unmatched. The CDR3 runs to 13 residues. The germline CDR1 and CDR2 sequences are SNHLY and FYNNEI. CDR3 protein: CATGTGSGNTIYF. CDR3 coding DNA: TGTGCCACCGGGACAGGCTCTGGAAACACCATATATTTT.

The DNA of the CDR3 is TGCGCCAGCAGCAACCAGGACAGGAGTAATGAAAAACTGTTTTTT. It specifies CASSNQDRSNEKLFF. The V and J genes are TRBV5-1 and TRBJ1-4; 7 nucleotides agree with TRBD1. Looked up from germline, CDR1 is SGHRS and CDR2 is YFSETQ. There are 15 residues in the CDR3. The J segment lost 4 bases and the V segment lost 4 bases, leaving 7 bases of the junction unmatched. Variable domain in full (rest from reference TRBV5-1 and TRBJ1-4): KAGVTQTPRYLIKTRGQQVTLSCSPISGHRSVSWYQQTPGQGLQFLFEYFSETQRNKGNFPGRFSGRQFSNSRSEMNVSTLELGDSALYLCASSNQDRSNEKLFFGSGTQLSVL.

The chain uses TRBV5-1 and TRBJ2-7, with D possibly matching TRBD2 (5 bases). Germline V gives CDR1 SGHRS, CDR2 YFSETQ. CDR3 length: 11 residues. Deletions cut 5 bases from V and 5 bases from J, with 8 bases between. CDR3 in DNA: TGCGCCAGCAGAAGCGGCCACGAGCAGTACTTC. This translates into CASRSGHEQYF.

This clone ranks as medium-sized. This chain joins TRBV6-1 and TRBJ2-3; 13 positions agree with TRBD2. Per the germline V gene, CDR1 is MNHNS and CDR2 is SASEGT. Trimming at V came to 5 bases and at J to 4 bases, leaving 3 bases not matched to a gene. CDR3 length: 15 residues. Here the CDR3 reads CASSPTSGGADTQYF. CDR3 DNA: TGTGCCAGCAGTCCCACTAGCGGGGGGGCAGATACGCAGTATTTT.

This clone was counted between two and nine times. The rearrangement links TRBV7-7 to TRBJ1-1; 8 bases fit TRBD1. The germline V gene has CDR1 SSHAT and CDR2 FNYEAQ (reference sequence). V gave up 4 bases and J gave up 0 bases; unmatched junction bases: 22. The CDR3 length is 21 residues. As DNA, the CDR3 is TGTGCCAGCAGCTCTCATGTTGTCGGCCAGGGGGCTTTGAGAATGAACACTGAAGCTTTCTTT. Its translation: CASSSHVVGQGALRMNTEAFF.

The DNA for the CDR3 is TGCAGCGTCCTGGACAGGACGAACACTGAAGCTTTCTTT. It encodes CSVLDRTNTEAFF. The chain carries TRBV29-1 and TRBJ1-1; 7 nucleotides agree with TRBD1. This CDR3 comprises 13 residues. V dropped 6 bases and J dropped 1; count of bases not matched to a gene: 5. Germline V gives CDR1 SQVTM, CDR2 ANQGSEA.